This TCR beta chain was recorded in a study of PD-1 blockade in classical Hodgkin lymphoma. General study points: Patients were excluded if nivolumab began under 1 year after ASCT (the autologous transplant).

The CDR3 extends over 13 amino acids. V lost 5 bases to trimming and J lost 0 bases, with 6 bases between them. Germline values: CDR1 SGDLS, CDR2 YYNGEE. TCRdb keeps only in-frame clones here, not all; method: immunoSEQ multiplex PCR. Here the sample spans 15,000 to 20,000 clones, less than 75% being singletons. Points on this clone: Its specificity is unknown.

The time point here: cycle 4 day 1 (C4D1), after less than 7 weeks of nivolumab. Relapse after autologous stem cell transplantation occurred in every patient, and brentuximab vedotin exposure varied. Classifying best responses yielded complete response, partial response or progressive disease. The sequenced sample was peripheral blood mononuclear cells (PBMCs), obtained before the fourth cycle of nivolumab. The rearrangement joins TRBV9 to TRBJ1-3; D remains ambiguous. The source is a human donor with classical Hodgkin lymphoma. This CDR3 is CASSPNSGNTIYF. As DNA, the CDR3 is TGTGCCAGCAGTCCTAACTCTGGAAACACCATATATTTT.